This T cell receptor (beta chain) was identified in a study of T-cell reconstitution after alpha-beta-depleted transplantation in children. Study-wide findings and caveats: Diversity of TCRbeta at day 60 was high in some patients, arising from surviving recipient T cells and thymic progenitors. Newly produced T cells mostly accounted for T-cell counts and diversity one year post-transplant. Several hundred expanded graft clones reportedly gave rise to the alpha-beta T cells present about two months after transplant.

V was clipped by 4 bases and J by 6 bases; unmatched bases: 13. Germline V lookup: CDR1 SGHRS, CDR2 YFSETQ. The CDR3 runs 16 residues. This clonotype was observed a few times. Its antigen is as yet unknown. As it was prepared, the TCRbeta library received unique molecular identifiers. TCRdb called the PCR reads again in MiXCR, with one record for every CDR3 protein. The sample records 900,000 or so distinct CDR3 sequences, about 15% being singletons. Sequencing was performed on PBMCs, mostly from graft donor cells, taken 360 days after TCRalphabeta/CD19-depleted stem cell transplant. The source is a male patient aged 5 to 17 who had a stem cell transplant for acute lymphoblastic leukemia, so the T cells may come from the graft donor. The chain links TRBV5-1 to TRBJ2-3, with 8 bases aligning to TRBD2. The DNA for the CDR3 is TGCGCCAGCAGCCCTTTGTTCGGGAGGGCCAGCGATACGCAGTATTTT. Residues: CASSPLFGRASDTQYF.